A single sample gave rise to the 7 T cell receptor beta chains below, sequenced in a study of T cell repertoires in cytomegalovirus infection. These TCRs' antigens remain unknown. TCRdb independently ran MiXCR on the reads; one entry per CDR3 protein. Of about 110,000 distinct CDR3 sequences listed, less than 30% are singletons. Sequencing was performed on CD8+ T cells from cultured PBMCs, taken from culture after CMV antigen stimulation. The receptor source for this set is a human donor in good health (CMV status not recorded). Some clones in this sample may be carry-over from other donors' samples.

This chain joins TRBV12-3 or TRBV12-4 and TRBJ2-5, with 9 bases aligning to TRBD1. Trimming removed 6 bases from V and 4 bases from J; junction bases left unmatched: 15. The CDR3 runs to 17 residues. The CDR3 sequence is CASSDPGTGPAGETQYF. The DNA of the CDR3 is TGTGCCAGCAGCGACCCCGGGACAGGGCCCGCCGGAGAGACCCAGTACTTC.

The sample holds a few counts of this clonotype. V and J are TRBV12-3 or TRBV12-4 and TRBJ2-1; D unresolved. The CDR3 has 14 amino acids. V lost 7 bases and J lost 0, with 10 bases in between. DNA for the CDR3: TGTGCCAGCACGGAAGAAAGCTCCTACAATGAGCAGTTCTTC. Protein: CASTEESSYNEQFF.

The J gene is TRBJ2-2, the V gene TRBV7-3; the D is unclear. Germline-derived CDR1 and CDR2 are SGHTA and FQGTGA. The CDR3 runs 13 residues. Trimming cost V 4 bases and J 2 bases, with 5 bases left between them. The CDR3: CASSSFNTGELFF. The DNA of the CDR3 is TGTGCCAGCAGCTCTTTCAACACCGGGGAGCTGTTTTTT.

A few counts support this clonotype. The V and J genes are TRBV10-2 and TRBJ2-7; D is possibly TRBD2 (6 bases). The germline V and J ends were trimmed by 2 bases and 0 bases, with 8 bases remaining between them. This CDR3 has 14 amino acids. Germline CDR1 and CDR2: WSHSY and SAAADI. This chain's CDR3 is CASSEVGGSYEQYF. In nucleotides, the CDR3 is TGCGCCAGCAGTGAGGTGGGAGGCTCCTACGAGCAGTACTTC.

The chain joins TRBV7-9 to TRBJ1-1; no definite D call. Trimming removed 4 bases from V and 5 bases from J, with 11 bases in between. CDR3 length: 13 amino acids. Germline loops: CDR1 SEHNR, CDR2 FQNEAQ (reference sequence). The CDR3 reads CASSSVAGTEAFF. CDR3 nucleotides: TGTGCCAGCAGCTCAGTGGCGGGGACTGAAGCTTTCTTT.

In its sample, this clonotype was seen many times. The chain carries TRBV7-6 and TRBJ2-3, with TRBD2 as a possible D gene (6 bases). Germline V gives CDR1 SGHVS, CDR2 FNYEAQ. This CDR3 contains 16 residues. Trimming pared 0 bases from V and 2 bases from J, leaving 12 bases between. The CDR3 nucleotides read TGTGCCAGCAGCTTAGCGGAGGGGACCATCACAGATACGCAGTATTTT. Its protein is CASSLAEGTITDTQYF. The entire variable domain, with the rest obtained from reference TRBV7-6 and TRBJ2-3, is as follows: GAGVSQSPRYKVTKRGQDVALRCDPISGHVSLYWYRQALGQGPEFLTYFNYEAQQDKSGLPNDRFSAERPEGSISTLTIQRTEQRDSAMYRCASSLAEGTITDTQYFGPGTRLTVL.

Many counts were recorded for this clonotype. The chain combines TRBV7-8 with TRBJ2-2; 7 bases agree with TRBD1. The CDR3 has 16 amino acids. V dropped 1 base and J dropped 5; count of bases not matched to a gene: 7. The germline V gene has CDR1 SGHVS and CDR2 FQNEAQ. In nucleotides, the CDR3 is TGTGCCAGCAGCTTAGTGGGGACAGAACTAACCGGGGAGCTGTTTTTT. Translating it yields CASSLVGTELTGELFF.